What follows are 27 T cell receptor beta chains derived from one specimen sequenced in a study of a mutant IDH1 vaccine in newly diagnosed glioma. As for time point: week 5, during vaccination. Doses consisted of 300 ug of mutant IDH1 20-mer peptide each, paired with topical imiquimod. This table comes from immunoSEQ multiplex PCR, and its TCRdb copy is limited to in-frame clones, with some not included. Of about 58,000 clones detected, roughly 80% appear once; the ten largest clones hold approximately 7.4%. Antigen specificity for these receptors is unknown. The input for sequencing was PBMCs, taken from a glioma patient whose treatment included an IDH1 peptide vaccine. The receptor set was obtained from a woman in her forties or fifties with glioma.

In DNA, the CDR3 is TGTGCCACCTCACCTCGGCAGGCCAATGAGCAGTTCTTC. Amino acid sequence: CATSPRQANEQFF. The chain recombines TRBV25-1 with TRBJ2-1; no reliable D call. The V end lost 10 bases, the J end lost 6 bases, and 16 bases lay between the germline ends. Germline V gene lookup returns CDR1 MGHDK and CDR2 SYGVNS. The CDR3 totals 13 residues.

The chain has TRBV19 and TRBJ1-1; no firm D call. Germline CDR1 and CDR2: LNHDA and SQIVND (reference sequence). V lost 3 bases, J lost 1 base, and 6 bases lay in between. There are 13 residues in the CDR3. In DNA form, the CDR3 reads TGTGCCAGTAGTATTTTATGGAACACTGAAGCTTTCTTT. Protein sequence: CASSILWNTEAFF.

The chain combines TRBV5-1 with TRBJ1-1, with D maybe TRBD1 (6 bases). The CDR3 length is 13 residues. The ends were cut back, 8 bases at V and 1 base at J, with 12 bases in the middle. Germline V CDR1 and CDR2: SGHRS, YFSETQ. CDR3 bases: TGCGCCAGTATGCGGGACACGAACACTGAAGCTTTCTTT. Translated: CASMRDTNTEAFF.

This rearrangement joins TRBV9 to TRBJ1-4, with 9 bases lining up with TRBD1. The CDR3 totals 16 residues. J gave up 2 bases and V 4 bases, and 6 bases lay outside the gene matches. Germline values: CDR1 SGDLS, CDR2 YYNGEE. The CDR3 DNA reads as TGTGCCAGCAGCATACAGGGGGCTTCCACTAATGAAAAACTGTTTTTT. Amino acid sequence: CASSIQGASTNEKLFF. The full variable domain, rest sourced from reference TRBV9 and TRBJ1-4, is DSGVTQTPKHLITATGQRVTLRCSPRSGDLSVYWYQQSLDQGLQFLIQYYNGEERAKGNILERFSAQQFPDLHSELNLSSLELGDSALYFCASSIQGASTNEKLFFGSGTQLSVL.

V is TRBV6-5 and J is TRBJ2-1; the D is unclear. From germline, CDR1 is MNHEY and CDR2 SVGAGI. V lost 6 bases, J lost 9 bases, and 21 bases lay in between. The CDR3 is 15 amino acids. CDR3 protein: CASRRGSKKLSEQFF. DNA for the CDR3: TGTGCCAGCAGGCGAGGTAGCAAGAAGCTTAGTGAGCAGTTCTTC.

This chain joins TRBV27 and TRBJ2-7, with D perhaps TRBD1 (5 bases). The length of the CDR3 is 13 residues. Trimming left V 6 bases short and J 3 bases short, with 12 bases between. Looked up from germline, CDR1 is MNHEY and CDR2 is SMNVEV (reference sequence). The CDR3 nucleotides are TGTGCCAGCAGACAGGACAATTACTACGAGCAGTACTTC. Its translation is CASRQDNYYEQYF.

The V call is TRBV5-5, the J call TRBJ1-3; TRBD1 is a possible D gene (5 bases). CDR3 length equals 15 residues. Germline CDR1 SGHKS, CDR2 YYEKEE (reference sequence). The V gene lost 4 bases and the J gene lost 0 bases, with 11 bases spanning the gap. Written as DNA, the CDR3 is TGTGCCAGCAGCGTAGGGACGGTCTCTGGAAACACCATATATTTT. Translated, it gives CASSVGTVSGNTIYF.

This chain uses TRBV9 with TRBJ2-2; D is possibly TRBD1 (6 bases). Germline V gives CDR1 SGDLS, CDR2 YYNGEE. Trimming removed 0 bases from V and 4 bases from J, with 10 bases in between. The CDR3 is 15 amino acids. The CDR3 DNA reads TGTGCCAGCAGCGTAGGGACAGTTTTCACCGGGGAGCTGTTTTTT. Protein product: CASSVGTVFTGELFF.

The chain joins TRBV7-2 to TRBJ1-2, with D hard to call. Trimming shortened V by 1 base and J by 0 bases, and 9 bases separated the two germline ends. The CDR3 contains 15 residues. CDR1 is SGHTA and CDR2 is FQGNSA in the germline V gene. Here the CDR3 DNA reads TGTGCCAGCAGCTTAGGCACAGAAGCTAACTATGGCTACACCTTC. It encodes CASSLGTEANYGYTF.

In nucleotides, the CDR3 is TGTGCCAGCAGCTTACGGGGGACAGGGACCTCTGCTGGAAACACCATATATTTT. Translating it yields CASSLRGTGTSAGNTIYF. The chain carries TRBV2 and TRBJ1-3, with 9 bases matching TRBD1. V shed 6 bases and J 2 bases; nucleotides not matched to a gene: 14. The germline CDR1 and CDR2 sequences are SNHLY and FYNNEI. The CDR3 totals 18 residues.

The chain links TRBV6-1 to TRBJ1-1, with 7 bases lining up with TRBD1. In germline, CDR1 is MNHNS, CDR2 SASEGT. V was clipped by 6 bases and J by 1 base; unmatched bases: 5. CDR3 length: 14 residues. This CDR3 is CASSAGTANTEAFF. CDR3 DNA sequence: TGTGCCAGCAGCGCCGGGACAGCGAACACTGAAGCTTTCTTT.

This chain links TRBV25-1 with TRBJ2-1; possibly TRBD1 for D (5 bases). Germline V gene lookup returns CDR1 MGHDK and CDR2 SYGVNS. This CDR3 region has 16 residues. Trimming stripped 5 bases from V and 7 bases from J, with 21 bases between. The CDR3 nucleotides read TGTGCCAGCAGTTCTCGCCACTGGGGCCACGGGAATGAGCAGTTCTTC. Its protein product is CASSSRHWGHGNEQFF.

The chain carries TRBV11-2 and TRBJ1-3, with no clear D. V was shortened by 0 bases and J by 4 bases, with 10 bases between the two germline ends. This CDR3 region has 15 residues. Looked up from germline, CDR1 is SGHAT and CDR2 is FQNNGV. For the CDR3, the DNA is TGTGCCAGCAGCTTAGATCGACGGCAGGGAAACACCATATATTTT. Its protein product is CASSLDRRQGNTIYF. Supplemented by reference TRBV11-2 and TRBJ1-3, the full variable domain reads EAGVAQSPRYKIIEKRQSVAFWCNPISGHATLYWYQQILGQGPKLLIQFQNNGVVDDSQLPKDRFSAERLKGVDSTLKIQPAKLEDSAVYLCASSLDRRQGNTIYFGEGSWLTVV.

The rearrangement uses TRBV19 and TRBJ2-2, with unresolved D. The length of the CDR3 is 16 residues. From germline, CDR1 is LNHDA and CDR2 SQIVND (reference sequence). Trimming cost V 0 bases and J 5 bases, with 13 bases left between them. This chain's CDR3 is CASSIDRASLTGELFF. The DNA of the CDR3 is TGTGCCAGTAGTATAGATCGAGCCAGTTTGACCGGGGAGCTGTTTTTT.

This clone was counted once. The chain uses TRBV9 and TRBJ2-5; D uncertain. Germline CDR1 is SGDLS and CDR2 is YYNGEE. The CDR3 consists of 13 residues. Trimming took off 1 base at V and 3 bases at J, with 7 bases between the two ends. In DNA form, the CDR3 reads TGTGCCAGCAGCGTATCCAGAGAAGAGACCCAGTACTTC. It translates to CASSVSREETQYF.

V is TRBV6-1 and J is TRBJ1-1; TRBD1 aligns across 8 bases. From germline, CDR1 is MNHNS and CDR2 SASEGT. The trim removed 0 bases at V and 0 bases at J, leaving 3 bases unmatched. The CDR3 has 16 amino acids. The CDR3 loop reads CASSEAGTGLNTEAFF. The CDR3 bases are TGTGCCAGCAGTGAAGCTGGGACAGGACTGAACACTGAAGCTTTCTTT.

This clone was counted a few times. In nucleotides, the CDR3 is TGCAGCGTCACGCGGGGGATAGGGAACACTGAAGCTTTCTTT. Translation: CSVTRGIGNTEAFF. The V gene is TRBV29-1, the J gene TRBJ1-1; maybe TRBD1 (5 bases). The V and J ends lost 6 bases and 1 base respectively, with 15 bases between them. The CDR3 extends over 14 amino acids. Germline V gene sequence: CDR1 SQVTM, CDR2 ANQGSEA.

The genes are TRBV5-6 and TRBJ2-2; 10 bases line up with TRBD1. The CDR3 sequence is 15 residues long. From germline, CDR1 is SGHDT and CDR2 YYEEEE. V shed 5 bases and J 4 bases; nucleotides not matched to a gene: 5. CDR3 nucleotides: TGTGCCAGCAGAACCGGGACAGGGGTCACCGGGGAGCTGTTTTTT. It specifies CASRTGTGVTGELFF.

J is TRBJ1-1 and V is TRBV4-2; the D gene is possibly TRBD1 (5 bases). This CDR3 region has 17 residues. Trimming left V 0 bases short and J 1 base short, with 15 bases between. The germline gives CDR1 LGHNA, CDR2 YNFKEQ. CDR3: CASSQDRFGGTNTEAFF. The CDR3 nucleotides read TGTGCCAGCAGCCAAGATCGTTTTGGGGGGACGAACACTGAAGCTTTCTTT.

There are many counts of this clone. The genes are TRBV9 and TRBJ1-2; D not resolved. Trimming stripped 3 bases from V and 1 base from J, with 19 bases between. CDR3 length: 17 residues. Germline V gene lookup returns CDR1 SGDLS and CDR2 YYNGEE. CDR3 nucleotide sequence: TGTGCCAGCAGCGCTCCGGATCGGGCAGATCTTAACTATGGCTACACCTTC. Its translation: CASSAPDRADLNYGYTF.

The J gene is TRBJ2-7, the V gene TRBV18, with 8 bases matching TRBD1. This CDR3 is built from 16 residues. Germline values: CDR1 KGHSH, CDR2 LQKENI. V gave up 4 bases and J gave up 5 bases; unmatched junction bases: 13. CDR3 region: CASSLWQGADLHEQYF. The CDR3 coding sequence is TGTGCCAGCTCACTTTGGCAGGGGGCGGACCTCCACGAGCAGTACTTC.

The V gene is TRBV30, the J gene TRBJ2-5, with 13 bases aligning to TRBD2. Germline CDR1 is GTSNPN and CDR2 is SVGIG (reference sequence). The CDR3 runs 14 residues. Trimming at V came to 5 bases and at J to 1 base, leaving 1 base not matched to a gene. Here the CDR3 DNA reads TGTGCCTGGCGACTAGCGGGGGGCCAAGAGACCCAGTACTTC. Its translation: CAWRLAGGQETQYF.

The chain uses TRBV5-1 and TRBJ1-5; 7 bases map to TRBD1. The V gene end was trimmed by 2 bases and the J gene end by 4 bases; junction bases not matched to a gene: 3. Looked up from germline, CDR1 is SGHRS and CDR2 is YFSETQ. The CDR3 contains 14 residues. The CDR3 loop reads CASSFTGENQPQHF. CDR3 DNA: TGCGCCAGCAGCTTCACAGGGGAGAATCAGCCCCAGCATTTT.

This clone was detected once. This chain joins TRBV7-2 and TRBJ2-2; TRBD1 agrees at 7 bases. The germline CDR1 and CDR2 sequences are SGHTA and FQGNSA. The CDR3 extends over 17 amino acids. The V and J ends lost 1 base and 6 bases, in that order; junction bases with no gene match: 11. This CDR3 reads CASSLGPQGPSAGELFF. CDR3 in DNA: TGTGCCAGCAGCTTAGGTCCACAGGGGCCCTCCGCCGGGGAGCTGTTTTTT. Filled out from reference TRBV7-2 and TRBJ2-2, the complete variable domain reads GAGVSQSPSNKVTEKGKDVELRCDPISGHTALYWYRQSLGQGLEFLIYFQGNSAPDKSGLPSDRFSAERTGGSVSTLTIQRTQQEDSAVYLCASSLGPQGPSAGELFFGEGSRLTVL.

This rearrangement joins TRBV7-2 to TRBJ1-2, with D hard to call. Germline CDR1 reads SGHTA; CDR2 reads FQGNSA. V lost 1 base and J lost 7, with 10 bases in between. The CDR3 contains 13 residues. CDR3 loop: CASSLESGLGYTF. CDR3 DNA sequence: TGTGCCAGCAGCTTAGAGTCTGGTCTTGGCTACACCTTC.

This clone was seen a handful of times. The gene calls are TRBV6-5 and TRBJ1-1, with D possibly being TRBD1 (5 bases). There are 14 residues in the CDR3. Trimming took 6 bases from V and 6 from J, leaving 17 bases between them. Germline CDR1 reads MNHEY; CDR2 reads SVGAGI. CDR3 sequence (DNA): TGTGCCAGCAGCCTGATCACAGGCCCCGCTGAAGCTTTCTTT. Translated: CASSLITGPAEAFF.

The chain is built from TRBV14 and TRBJ1-5; D is undetermined. Trimming shortened V by 4 bases and J by 7 bases, and 14 bases separated the two germline ends. CDR1 is SGHDN and CDR2 is FVKESK in the germline V gene. The CDR3 is made up of 14 amino acids. The CDR3: CASSPQTVNQPQHF. The CDR3 DNA follows: TGTGCCAGCAGCCCTCAGACTGTGAACCAGCCCCAGCATTTT. The entire variable domain, with the rest obtained from reference TRBV14 and TRBJ1-5, is as follows: EAGVTQFPSHSVIEKGQTVTLRCDPISGHDNLYWYRRVMGKEIKFLLHFVKESKQDESGMPNNRFLAERTGGTYSTLKVQPAELEDSGVYFCASSPQTVNQPQHFGDGTRLSIL.